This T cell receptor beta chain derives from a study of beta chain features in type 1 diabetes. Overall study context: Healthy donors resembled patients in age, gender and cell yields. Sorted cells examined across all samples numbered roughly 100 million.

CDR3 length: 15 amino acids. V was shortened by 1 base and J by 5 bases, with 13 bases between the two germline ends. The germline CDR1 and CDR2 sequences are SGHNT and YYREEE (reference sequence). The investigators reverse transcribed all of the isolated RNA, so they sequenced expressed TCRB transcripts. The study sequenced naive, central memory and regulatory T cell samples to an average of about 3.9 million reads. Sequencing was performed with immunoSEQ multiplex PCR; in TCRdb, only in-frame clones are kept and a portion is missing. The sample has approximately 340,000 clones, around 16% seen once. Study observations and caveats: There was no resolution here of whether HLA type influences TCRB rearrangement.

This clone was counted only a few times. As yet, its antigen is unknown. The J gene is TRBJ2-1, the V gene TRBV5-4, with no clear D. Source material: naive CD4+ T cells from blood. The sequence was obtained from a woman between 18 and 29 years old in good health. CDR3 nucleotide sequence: TGTGCCAGCAGCTTGTATCGAAAAGCCGACAATGAGCAGTTCTTC. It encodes CASSLYRKADNEQFF.